This TCR beta chain was obtained from a study of T cell responses to AZD1222 COVID-19 vaccine. Second doses at about 4 or about 12 weeks were pooled. Whole-study findings and limits: Only a handful of AZD1222 recipients, several in all, had baseline seropositivity. Females outnumbered males among donors, who were mostly white British; clonal diversity was possibly underestimated.

Germline V gives CDR1 MNHEY, CDR2 SMNVEV (reference sequence). V lost 3 bases and J lost 2, with 8 bases in between. This CDR3 region has 13 residues. Concerning this clone: What it binds is unknown.

This table comes from immunoSEQ multiplex PCR, and its TCRdb copy is limited to in-frame clones, with some not included. The data hold over 95,000 clones, with roughly 86% observed a single time. The material sequenced was peripheral blood, taken 28 days after the second AZD1222 dose. The chain links TRBV27 to TRBJ2-7; D ambiguous. This TCR came from an adult who received the AZD1222 COVID-19 vaccine. DNA for the CDR3: TGTGCCAGCAGTTTTGCAAGTACCTACGAGCAGTACTTC. As protein: CASSFASTYEQYF.